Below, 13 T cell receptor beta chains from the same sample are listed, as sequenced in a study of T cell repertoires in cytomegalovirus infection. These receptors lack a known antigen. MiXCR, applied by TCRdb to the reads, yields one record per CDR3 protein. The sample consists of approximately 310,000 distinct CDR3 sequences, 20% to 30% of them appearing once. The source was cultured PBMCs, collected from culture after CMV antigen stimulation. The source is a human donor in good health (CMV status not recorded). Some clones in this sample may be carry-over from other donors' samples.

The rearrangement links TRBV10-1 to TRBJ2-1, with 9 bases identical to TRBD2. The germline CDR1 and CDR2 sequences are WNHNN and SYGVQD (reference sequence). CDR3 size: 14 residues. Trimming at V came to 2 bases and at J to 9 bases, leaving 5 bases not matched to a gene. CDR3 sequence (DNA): TGCGCCAGCAGTGAGGGCGGGAGGGCCCCTGAGCAGTTCTTC. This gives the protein CASSEGGRAPEQFF.

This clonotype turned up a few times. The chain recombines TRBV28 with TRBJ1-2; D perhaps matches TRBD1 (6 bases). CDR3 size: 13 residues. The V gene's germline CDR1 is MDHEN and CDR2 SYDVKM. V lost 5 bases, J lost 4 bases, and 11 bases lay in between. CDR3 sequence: CASSISTGYGYTF. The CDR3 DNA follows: TGTGCCAGCAGTATATCGACAGGCTATGGCTACACCTTC.

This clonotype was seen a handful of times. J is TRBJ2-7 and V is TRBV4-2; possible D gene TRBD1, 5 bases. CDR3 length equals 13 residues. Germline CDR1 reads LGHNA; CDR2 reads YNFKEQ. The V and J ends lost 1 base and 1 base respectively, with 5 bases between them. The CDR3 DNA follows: TGTGCCAGCAGCCAAGCAGGGTCCTACGAGCAGTACTTC. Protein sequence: CASSQAGSYEQYF.

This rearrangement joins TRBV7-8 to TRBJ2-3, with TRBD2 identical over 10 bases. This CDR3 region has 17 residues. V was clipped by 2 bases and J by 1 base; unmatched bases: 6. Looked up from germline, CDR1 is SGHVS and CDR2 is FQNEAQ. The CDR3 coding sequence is TGTGCCAGCAGCTTATCACGGACTAGCGGCGGCACAGATACGCAGTATTTT. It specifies CASSLSRTSGGTDTQYF.

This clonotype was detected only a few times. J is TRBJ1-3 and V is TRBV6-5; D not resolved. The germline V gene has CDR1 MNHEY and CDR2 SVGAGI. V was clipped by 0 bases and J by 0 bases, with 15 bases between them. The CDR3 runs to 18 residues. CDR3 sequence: CASSYSISGDHSGNTIYF. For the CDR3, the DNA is TGTGCCAGCAGTTACTCGATTAGTGGGGATCACTCTGGAAACACCATATATTTT.

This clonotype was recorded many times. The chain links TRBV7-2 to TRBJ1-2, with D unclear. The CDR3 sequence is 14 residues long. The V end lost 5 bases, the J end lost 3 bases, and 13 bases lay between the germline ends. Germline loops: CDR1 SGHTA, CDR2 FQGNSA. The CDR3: CASSALGGHYGYTF. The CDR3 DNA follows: TGTGCCAGCAGCGCCCTGGGAGGTCACTATGGCTACACCTTC.

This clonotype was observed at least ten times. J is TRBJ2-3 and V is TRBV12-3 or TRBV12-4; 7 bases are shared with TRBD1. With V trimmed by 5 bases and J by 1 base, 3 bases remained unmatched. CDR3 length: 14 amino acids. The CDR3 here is CASSTGVGTDTQYF. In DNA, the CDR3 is TGTGCCAGCAGTACAGGGGTCGGCACAGATACGCAGTATTTT.

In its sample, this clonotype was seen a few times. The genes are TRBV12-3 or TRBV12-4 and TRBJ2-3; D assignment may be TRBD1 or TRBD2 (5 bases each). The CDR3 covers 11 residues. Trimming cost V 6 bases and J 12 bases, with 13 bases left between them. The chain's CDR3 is CASSTSGTQYF. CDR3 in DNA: TGTGCCAGCAGCACTTCCGGGACCCAGTATTTT.

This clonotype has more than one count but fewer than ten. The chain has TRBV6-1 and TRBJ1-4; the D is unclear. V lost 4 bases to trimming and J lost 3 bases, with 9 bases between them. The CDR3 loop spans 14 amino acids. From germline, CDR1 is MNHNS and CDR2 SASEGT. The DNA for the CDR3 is TGTGCCAGCAGTGGCCAGGTGGCTAATGAAAAACTGTTTTTT. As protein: CASSGQVANEKLFF.

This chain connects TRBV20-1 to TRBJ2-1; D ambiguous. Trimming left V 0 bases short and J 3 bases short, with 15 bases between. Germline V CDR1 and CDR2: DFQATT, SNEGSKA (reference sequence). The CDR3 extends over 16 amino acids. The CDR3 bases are TGCAGTGCTAGAGAATACCCAACTCAAATCTACAATGAGCAGTTCTTC. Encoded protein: CSAREYPTQIYNEQFF.

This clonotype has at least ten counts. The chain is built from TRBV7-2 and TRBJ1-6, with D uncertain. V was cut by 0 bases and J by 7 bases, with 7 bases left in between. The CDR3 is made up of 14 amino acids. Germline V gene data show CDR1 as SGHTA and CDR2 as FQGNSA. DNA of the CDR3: TGTGCCAGCAGCTTAGCAGGGTTCAATTCACCCCTCCACTTT. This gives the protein CASSLAGFNSPLHF. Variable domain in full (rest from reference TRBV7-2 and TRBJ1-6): GAGVSQSPSNKVTEKGKDVELRCDPISGHTALYWYRQSLGQGLEFLIYFQGNSAPDKSGLPSDRFSAERTGGSVSTLTIQRTQQEDSAVYLCASSLAGFNSPLHFGNGTRLTVT.

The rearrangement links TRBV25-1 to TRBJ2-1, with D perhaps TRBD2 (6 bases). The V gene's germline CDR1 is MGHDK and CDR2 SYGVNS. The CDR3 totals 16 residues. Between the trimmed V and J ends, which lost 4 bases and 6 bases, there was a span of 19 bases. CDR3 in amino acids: CASSVRSLVSGNEQFF. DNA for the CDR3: TGTGCCAGCAGTGTTCGTTCCCTAGTTAGCGGCAATGAGCAGTTCTTC.

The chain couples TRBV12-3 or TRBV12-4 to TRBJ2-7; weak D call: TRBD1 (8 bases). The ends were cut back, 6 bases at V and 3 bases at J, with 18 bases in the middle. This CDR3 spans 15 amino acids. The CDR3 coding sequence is TGTGCCAGCAGCCCAGGGGGCGGGAGCATCTACGAGCAGTACTTC. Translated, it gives CASSPGGGSIYEQYF.